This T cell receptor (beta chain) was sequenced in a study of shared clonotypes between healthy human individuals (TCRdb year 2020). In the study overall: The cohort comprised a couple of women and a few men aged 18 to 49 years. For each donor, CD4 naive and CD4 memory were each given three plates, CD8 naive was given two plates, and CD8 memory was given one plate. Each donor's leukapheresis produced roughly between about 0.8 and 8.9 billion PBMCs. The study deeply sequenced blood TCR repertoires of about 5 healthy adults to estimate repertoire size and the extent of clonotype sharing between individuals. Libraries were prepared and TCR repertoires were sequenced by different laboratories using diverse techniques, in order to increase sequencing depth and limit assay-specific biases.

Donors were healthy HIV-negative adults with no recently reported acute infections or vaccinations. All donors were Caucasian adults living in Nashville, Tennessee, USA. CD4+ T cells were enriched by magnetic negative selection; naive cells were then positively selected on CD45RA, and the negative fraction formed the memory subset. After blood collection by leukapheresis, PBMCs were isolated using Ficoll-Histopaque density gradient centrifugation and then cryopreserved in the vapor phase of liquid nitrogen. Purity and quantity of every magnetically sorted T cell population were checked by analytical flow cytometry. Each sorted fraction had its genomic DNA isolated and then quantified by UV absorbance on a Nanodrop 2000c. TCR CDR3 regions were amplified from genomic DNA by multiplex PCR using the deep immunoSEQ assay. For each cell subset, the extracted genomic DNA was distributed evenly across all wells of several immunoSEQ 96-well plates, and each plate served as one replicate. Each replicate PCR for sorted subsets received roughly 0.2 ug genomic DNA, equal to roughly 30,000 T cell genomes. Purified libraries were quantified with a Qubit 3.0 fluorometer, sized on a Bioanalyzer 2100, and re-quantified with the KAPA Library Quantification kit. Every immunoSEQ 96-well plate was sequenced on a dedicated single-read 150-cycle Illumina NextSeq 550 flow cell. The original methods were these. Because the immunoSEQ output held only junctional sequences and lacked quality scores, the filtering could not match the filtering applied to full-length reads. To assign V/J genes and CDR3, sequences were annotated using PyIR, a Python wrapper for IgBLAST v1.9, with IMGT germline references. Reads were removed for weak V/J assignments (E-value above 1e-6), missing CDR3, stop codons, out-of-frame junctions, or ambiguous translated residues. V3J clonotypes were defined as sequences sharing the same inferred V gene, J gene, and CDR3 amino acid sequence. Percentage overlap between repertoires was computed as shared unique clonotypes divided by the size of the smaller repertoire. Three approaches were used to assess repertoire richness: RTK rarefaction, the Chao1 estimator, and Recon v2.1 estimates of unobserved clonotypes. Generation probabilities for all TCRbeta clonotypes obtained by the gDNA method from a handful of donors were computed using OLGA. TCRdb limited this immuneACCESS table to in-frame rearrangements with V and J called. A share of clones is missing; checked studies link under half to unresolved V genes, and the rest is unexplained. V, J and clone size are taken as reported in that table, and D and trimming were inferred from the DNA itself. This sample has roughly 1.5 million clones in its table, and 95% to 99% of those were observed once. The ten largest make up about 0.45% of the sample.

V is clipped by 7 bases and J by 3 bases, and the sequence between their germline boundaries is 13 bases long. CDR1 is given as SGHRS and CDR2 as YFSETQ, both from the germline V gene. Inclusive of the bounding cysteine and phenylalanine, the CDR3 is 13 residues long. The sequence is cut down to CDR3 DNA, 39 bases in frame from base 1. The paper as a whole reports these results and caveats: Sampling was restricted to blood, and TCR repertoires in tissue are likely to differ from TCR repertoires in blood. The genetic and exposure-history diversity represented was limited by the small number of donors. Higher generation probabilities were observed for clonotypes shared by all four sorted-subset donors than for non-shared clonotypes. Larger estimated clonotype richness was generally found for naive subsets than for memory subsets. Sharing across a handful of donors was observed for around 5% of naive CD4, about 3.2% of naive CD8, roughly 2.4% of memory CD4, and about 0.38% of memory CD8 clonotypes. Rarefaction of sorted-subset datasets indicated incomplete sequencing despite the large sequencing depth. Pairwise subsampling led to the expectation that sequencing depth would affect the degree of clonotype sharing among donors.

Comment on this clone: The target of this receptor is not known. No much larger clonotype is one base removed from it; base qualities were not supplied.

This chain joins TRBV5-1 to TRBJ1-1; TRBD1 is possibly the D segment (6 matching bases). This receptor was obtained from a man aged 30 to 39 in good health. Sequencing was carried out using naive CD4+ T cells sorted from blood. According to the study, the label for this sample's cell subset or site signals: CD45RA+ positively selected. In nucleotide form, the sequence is TGCGCCAGCGGGACATGGGGGGACACTGAAGCTTTCTTT. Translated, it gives CASGTWGDTEAFF.